This T cell receptor (beta chain) originates from a study of blood T cell repertoires in COVID-19. The J segment lost 0 bases and the V segment lost 3 bases, leaving 4 bases of the junction unmatched. Germline V CDR1 and CDR2: ENHRY, SYGVKD. The CDR3 contains 17 residues. Sequencing was performed with immunoSEQ multiplex PCR; in TCRdb, only in-frame clones are kept and a portion is missing. The table shows 40,000 to 45,000 clones, with under 90% occurring only once. The receptor was isolated from a man aged 45-60 years with active COVID-19. Sequencing used peripheral blood. The chain recombines TRBV10-3 with TRBJ1-5; TRBD1 aligns across 11 bases. The CDR3 region has the DNA TGTGCCATCAGTGATGGGGACAGGGGGTTTAGCAATCAGCCCCAGCATTTT. It specifies CAISDGDRGFSNQPQHF.